Following are 27 T cell receptor beta chains from one sample sequenced in a study of blood T cell repertoires in COVID-19. Repertoires were generated with immunoSEQ multiplex PCR, while TCRdb's copy carries only in-frame clones and drops some. This repertoire shows under 110,000 clones, under 85% found once; its top ten account for 14%. Sequenced input: peripheral blood. These TCRs come from a woman in her fifties or sixties with acute or convalescent COVID-19.

CDR3 region: CASSAGGTDQETQYF. DNA of the CDR3: TGCGCCAGCAGCGCCGGAGGGACGGACCAAGAGACCCAGTACTTC. The chain recombines TRBV5-1 with TRBJ2-5; D is possibly TRBD2 (6 bases). V was clipped by 4 bases and J by 0 bases, with 13 bases between them. CDR3 size: 15 residues. Germline-derived CDR1 and CDR2 are SGHRS and YFSETQ.

J is TRBJ2-7 and V is TRBV19; D might be TRBD1 (6 bases). This CDR3 is built from 14 residues. Trimming removed 5 bases from V and 8 bases from J, with 19 bases in between. CDR1 and CDR2 from the germline V gene are LNHDA and SQIVND (reference sequence). The CDR3 loop is CASSDSQDRTKQYF. As DNA, the CDR3 is TGTGCCAGTAGTGACTCCCAAGACAGGACGAAGCAGTACTTC.

The genes are TRBV2 and TRBJ2-7; 8 bases are shared with TRBD2. The V gene's germline CDR1 is SNHLY and CDR2 FYNNEI. The ends lost 6 bases at V and 3 bases at J; junction bases unmatched: 10. The CDR3 runs 15 residues. Here the CDR3 reads CASRSREAGDYEQYF. CDR3 in DNA: TGTGCCAGCAGGAGCCGCGAAGCGGGGGACTACGAGCAGTACTTC.

The chain is built from TRBV11-1 and TRBJ2-3; 14 bases are a match to TRBD2. V gave up 5 bases and J gave up 3 bases; unmatched junction bases: 1. Germline lookup yields CDR1 SGHAT and CDR2 FQDESV (reference sequence). The CDR3 runs 15 residues. CDR3 sequence reads: CASSGTSGSTDTQYF. The CDR3 bases are TGTGCCAGCAGCGGGACTAGCGGGAGTACAGATACGCAGTATTTT.

Only one count was recorded for this clone. The chain joins TRBV2 to TRBJ2-6, with 9 bases fitting TRBD1. The CDR3 is made up of 16 amino acids. Germline loops: CDR1 SNHLY, CDR2 FYNNEI. The junction had 5 bases not matched to a gene; V was cut back by 6 bases and J by 2 bases. CDR3 sequence (DNA): TGTGCCAGCAGGGGGACAGGGTCCCCTGGGGCCAACGTCCTGACTTTC. Protein sequence: CASRGTGSPGANVLTF.

The chain combines TRBV5-3 with TRBJ2-3, with a weak D call TRBD2 (5 bases). TRBV5-3 is known as an ORF, though its function is uncertain. The V end lost 0 bases, the J end lost 2 bases, and 10 bases lay between the germline ends. This CDR3 region has 15 residues. CDR3 sequence (DNA): TGTGCCAGAAGCTTGGCATACGGGAACACAGATACGCAGTATTTT. As protein: CARSLAYGNTDTQYF.

This clone was seen a few times. The chain couples TRBV28 to TRBJ2-3, with D tentatively TRBD1 (6 bases). Trimming took off 9 bases at V and 7 bases at J, with 8 bases between the two ends. This CDR3 has 10 residues. Germline V lookup: CDR1 MDHEN, CDR2 SYDVKM. Here the CDR3 DNA reads TGTGCCAGAGGGGGACATACGCAGTATTTT. It encodes CARGGHTQYF.

The chain combines TRBV20-1 with TRBJ1-2, with TRBD1 matching 7 bases. Germline lookup yields CDR1 DFQATT and CDR2 SNEGSKA (reference sequence). The CDR3 has 14 residues. With 3 bases clipped from V and 2 bases from J, the junction kept 6 bases outside the gene matches. The CDR3 DNA reads TGCAGTGCTAGTCCGCAGGGGGGAAACTATGGCTACACCTTC. Protein product: CSASPQGGNYGYTF.

This clone was observed once. The CDR3 DNA sequence: TGTGCCAGCAGTGCAACACAGGCGGGGGCTGGTGAGCAGTTCTTC. Its protein is CASSATQAGAGEQFF. The chain has TRBV6-4 and TRBJ2-1, with a weak D call TRBD2 (7 bases). The CDR3 runs 15 residues. From germline, CDR1 is MRHNA and CDR2 SNTAGT. Trimming stripped 4 bases from V and 9 bases from J, with 19 bases between.

The chain combines TRBV5-4 with TRBJ1-2; 8 nucleotides line up with TRBD1. V shed 0 bases, J shed 7 bases, and the junction held 8 bases outside the gene matches. Germline loops: CDR1 SGHNT, CDR2 YYREEE (reference sequence). The CDR3 is 15 residues long. The CDR3 DNA sequence: TGTGCCAGCAGCTTGGAAAGTGGACAGGGTTTTGGCTACACCTTC. Protein sequence: CASSLESGQGFGYTF.

This clone came up once. J is TRBJ2-1 and V is TRBV5-1; 10 positions agree with TRBD2. V gave up 3 bases and J gave up 5 bases; unmatched junction bases: 8. The CDR3 covers 16 residues. The germline V gene encodes CDR1 SGHRS and CDR2 YFSETQ. CDR3: CASSSIAGGTDNEQFF. The CDR3 DNA reads TGCGCCAGCAGCTCCATAGCGGGAGGCACGGACAATGAGCAGTTCTTC.

The chain uses TRBV5-1 and TRBJ2-5; tentative D call: TRBD2 (6 bases). This CDR3 is built from 15 residues. Germline CDR1 and CDR2: SGHRS and YFSETQ. V was shortened by 0 bases and J by 1 base, with 10 bases between the two germline ends. CDR3 protein: CASSLELAVQETQYF. The CDR3 bases are TGCGCCAGCAGCTTGGAATTAGCGGTCCAAGAGACCCAGTACTTC.

The CDR3 coding sequence is TGCGCCAGCAGCTTGGGACTAGAAGAGACCCAGTACTTC. It specifies CASSLGLEETQYF. V usage is TRBV5-1 and J usage is TRBJ2-5, with D tentatively TRBD2 (6 bases). The CDR3 loop spans 13 amino acids. Trimming took 0 bases from V and 3 from J, leaving 6 bases between them. Germline CDR1 SGHRS, CDR2 YFSETQ.

In this sample, this clone turned up once. The chain recombines TRBV3-1 (or the pseudogene TRBV3-2) with TRBJ2-3; D gene uncertain. The germline V gene has CDR1 LGHDT and CDR2 YNNKEL (reference sequence). The CDR3 runs to 14 residues. Trimming cost V 4 bases and J 6 bases, with 14 bases left between them. This CDR3 reads CASSPAENWDTQYF. In nucleotides, the CDR3 is TGTGCCAGCAGCCCTGCGGAGAATTGGGATACGCAGTATTTT.

The chain employs TRBV5-5 and TRBJ2-5; D may be TRBD2 (7 bases). V was shortened by 4 bases and J by 5 bases, with 21 bases between the two germline ends. Per the germline V gene, CDR1 is SGHKS and CDR2 is YYEKEE (reference sequence). The CDR3 sequence is 16 residues long. CDR3 sequence reads: CASSQQRGGLAETQYF. The CDR3 DNA reads TGTGCCAGCAGCCAACAGAGGGGGGGCCTTGCGGAGACCCAGTACTTC.

J is TRBJ2-2 and V is TRBV19; 13 positions agree with TRBD2. V was pared by 0 bases and J by 5 bases, with 6 bases of the junction left unmatched. The CDR3 totals 18 residues. Germline V gene sequence: CDR1 LNHDA, CDR2 SQIVND (reference sequence). The CDR3 DNA sequence: TGTGCCAGTAGTATAGAACGACTAGCGGGAGGTCGGACCGGGGAGCTGTTTTTT. It is translated as CASSIERLAGGRTGELFF.

The rearrangement joins TRBV5-6 to TRBJ2-5; no clear D. V was pared by 1 base and J by 7 bases, with 11 bases between. Germline lookup yields CDR1 SGHDT and CDR2 YYEEEE. The CDR3 has 13 residues. For the CDR3, the DNA is TGTGCCAGCAGCTTGAACCTTCGGAGGACCCAGTACTTC. Residues: CASSLNLRRTQYF.

The V and J genes are TRBV6-5 and TRBJ1-1; D ambiguous. V gave up 2 bases and J gave up 2 bases, with 12 bases separating them. Germline CDR1 reads MNHEY; CDR2 reads SVGAGI. This CDR3 spans 15 amino acids. The CDR3 region has the DNA TGTGCCAGCAGTTACCCGAGGGCCGGAAACACTGAAGCTTTCTTT. Protein product: CASSYPRAGNTEAFF.

The rearrangement uses TRBV7-9 and TRBJ2-3; no clear D gene. The CDR3 runs to 13 residues. Trimming removed 5 bases at V and 8 bases at J, with 14 bases between. The germline CDR1 and CDR2 sequences are SEHNR and FQNEAQ (reference sequence). The CDR3 reads CASSTRQPTTQYF. DNA of the CDR3: TGTGCCAGCAGCACCCGACAACCAACTACGCAGTATTTT.

This chain links TRBV27 with TRBJ1-2, with 9 positions matching TRBD1. The junction had 14 bases not matched to a gene; V was cut back by 6 bases and J by 3 bases. Germline V lookup: CDR1 MNHEY, CDR2 SMNVEV (reference sequence). There are 17 residues in the CDR3. Written as DNA, the CDR3 is TGTGCCAGCAGACCCCTGGGGATCCGGACAGGGGACTATGGCTACACCTTC. It is translated as CASRPLGIRTGDYGYTF.

This chain links TRBV9 with TRBJ1-1; unclear D gene. The CDR3 runs to 13 residues. Trimming removed 4 bases from V and 3 bases from J, with 10 bases in between. Germline values: CDR1 SGDLS, CDR2 YYNGEE. CDR3 nucleotides: TGTGCCAGCAGCCCTCGGTCGGACACTGAAGCTTTCTTT. This codes for CASSPRSDTEAFF.

Worth noting for this clone: Other DNA sequences from this sample encode an identical CDR3 as well. The J gene is TRBJ1-2, the V gene TRBV7-2; no clear D gene. Trimming stripped 5 bases from V and 4 bases from J, with 11 bases between. The CDR3 has 13 residues. CDR1 is SGHTA, CDR2 FQGNSA, per germline. The CDR3 coding sequence is TGTGCCAGCAGCCCCCCTTGGGCCTATGGCTACACCTTC. Translation: CASSPPWAYGYTF.

This clone has a handful of counts. This chain links TRBV29-1 with TRBJ1-4; TRBD1 aligns across 10 bases. Per the germline V gene, CDR1 is SQVTM and CDR2 is ANQGSEA. This CDR3 contains 18 residues. The V segment lost 4 bases and the J segment 0 bases; nucleotides outside the gene matches: 11. The CDR3 here is CSVVLIGTGDATNEKLFF. The CDR3 DNA follows: TGCAGCGTTGTATTAATAGGGACAGGGGATGCAACTAATGAAAAACTGTTTTTT.

The table lists this clone with a few counts. The rearrangement uses TRBV9 and TRBJ2-1; D is ambiguous. Per germline, CDR1 SGDLS and CDR2 YYNGEE. V gave up 0 bases and J gave up 2 bases, with 9 bases separating them. The CDR3 loop spans 15 amino acids. DNA of the CDR3: TGTGCCAGCAGCGTAGGGGCCCATCCCTACAATGAGCAGTTCTTC. Translation gives CASSVGAHPYNEQFF.

The chain couples TRBV25-1 to TRBJ2-1, with TRBD2 matching 13 bases. The junction had 0 bases not matched to a gene; V was cut back by 6 bases and J by 7 bases. The CDR3 spans 13 residues. Germline V gene data show CDR1 as MGHDK and CDR2 as SYGVNS. CDR3 nucleotide sequence: TGTGCCAGCAGACTAGCGGGAGGGAATGAGCAGTTCTTC. It yields the protein CASRLAGGNEQFF. Looking up the rest from reference TRBV25-1 and TRBJ2-1 gives the full variable domain: EADIYQTPRYLVIGTGKKITLECSQTMGHDKMYWYQQDPGMELHLIHYSYGVNSTEKGDLSSESTVSRIRTEHFPLTLESARPSHTSQYLCASRLAGGNEQFFGPGTRLTVL.

V gene TRBV6-5 combines with J gene TRBJ1-5; D is uncertain. This CDR3 spans 15 amino acids. V was clipped by 6 bases and J by 6 bases, with 18 bases between them. The germline CDR1 and CDR2 sequences are MNHEY and SVGAGI. The CDR3: CASSPRGEGAQPQHF. CDR3 DNA sequence: TGTGCCAGCAGCCCCCGGGGTGAAGGAGCTCAGCCCCAGCATTTT.

The chain joins TRBV5-1 to TRBJ1-3; D gene uncertain. Trimming shortened V by 4 bases and J by 4 bases, and 12 bases separated the two germline ends. Germline loops: CDR1 SGHRS, CDR2 YFSETQ. The CDR3 runs 14 residues. The CDR3 spells CASSNGGYGNTIYF. In nucleotides, the CDR3 is TGCGCCAGCAGCAACGGAGGGTACGGAAACACCATATATTTT.